The table lists the clone carrying this TCR beta chain with many counts. Its antigen remains unknown. This sample was included in a study of CD8 T cells in ankylosing spondylitis. Study findings and constraints: There was reportedly significant enrichment of clones that were disease-linked in matched ankylosing spondylitis synovial fluid. Earlier studies detected some motif variants in reactive arthritis synovial fluid and blood.

Libraries of TCR beta came from quantitative 5'-RACE with molecular barcodes. TCRdb ran MiXCR on the 5' RACE reads and lists one entry per CDR3 protein. In the table there are 200,000 to 250,000 distinct CDR3 sequences, about 11% of which are singletons. The germline V gene has CDR1 SQVTM and CDR2 ANQGSEA. The CDR3 is made up of 13 amino acids. The V segment lost 5 bases and the J segment 2 bases; nucleotides outside the gene matches: 3. The sequence was collected from a male donor with ankylosing spondylitis or in good health (not recorded which). The rearrangement joins TRBV29-1 to TRBJ2-5; 9 positions agree with TRBD1. Sequencing was performed on blood, either unsorted or a sorted T cell fraction (not recorded which). CDR3 nucleotides: TGCAGCGTTCGGGACAGGGTTCAAGAGACCCAGTACTTC. Its translation is CSVRDRVQETQYF.